This record looks at one TCR beta chain sequence and its context. Relative to the germline gene, one junction end is altered; a read error may explain this. This entry is derived from a study of blood T cell repertoires in COVID-19. At the level of the study: Material from acute and convalescent COVID-19 was sourced from the United States, Italy and Spain. PBMCs, B-cell-depleted T cells, or T cells provided the cDNA or gDNA that made up the material.

Assay used: immunoSEQ multiplex PCR; TCRdb lists only in-frame clones, some missing. The data contain some 220,000 clones, more than 80% of them seen just once; the ten biggest clones take up about 4%. CDR1 and CDR2 (germline): MNHEY, SMNVEV (reference sequence). The CDR3 is 15 residues long. Participants' reported clinical history set cohort assignment. The chain uses TRBV27 and TRBJ1-2, with D hard to call. The origin of this receptor is a woman aged 35 to 49 with acute COVID-19. The sample was PBMCs or T cells enriched from blood (not recorded which). In DNA, the CDR3 is TGTGCCAGCTTCCCTTTCTCGGGGAGTAACGATGGCTACACCTTC. It encodes CASFPFSGSNDGYTF.